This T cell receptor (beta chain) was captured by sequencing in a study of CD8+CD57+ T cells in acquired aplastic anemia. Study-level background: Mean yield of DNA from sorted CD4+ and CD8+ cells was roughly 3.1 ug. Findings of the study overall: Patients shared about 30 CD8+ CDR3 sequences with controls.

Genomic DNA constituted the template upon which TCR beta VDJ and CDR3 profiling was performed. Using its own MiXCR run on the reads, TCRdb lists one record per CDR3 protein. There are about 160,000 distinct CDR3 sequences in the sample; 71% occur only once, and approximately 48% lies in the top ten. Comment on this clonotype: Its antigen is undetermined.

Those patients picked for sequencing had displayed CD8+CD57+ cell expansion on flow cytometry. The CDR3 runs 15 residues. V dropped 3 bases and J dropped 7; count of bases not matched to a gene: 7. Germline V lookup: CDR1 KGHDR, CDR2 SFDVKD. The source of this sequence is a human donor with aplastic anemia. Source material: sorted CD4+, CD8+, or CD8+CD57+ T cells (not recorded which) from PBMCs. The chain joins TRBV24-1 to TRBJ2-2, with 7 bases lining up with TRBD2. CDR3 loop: CATSDRLGRVGELFF. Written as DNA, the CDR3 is TGTGCCACCAGTGATCGTTTGGGGAGGGTCGGGGAGCTGTTTTTT.